The clone carrying this T cell receptor beta chain was counted only a few times. Its antigen is unidentified. Through Arm-PCR of CDR3 regions and iRepertoire HTBI primers, TCR beta libraries were built. TCRdb itself ran the multiplex PCR reads through MiXCR, one entry per CDR3 protein. Altogether a few hundred thousand distinct CDR3 sequences are present, approximately 10% being singletons, with the ten largest covering 18%. The record originates from a study of regulatory T cells in long-lasting Graves disease. V gave up 1 base and J gave up 3 bases, with 9 bases separating them. The CDR3 contains 14 residues. Stated time point: newly diagnosed GD, antithyroid drugs for less than 3 months. With RNA extracted from PBMCs as input, the TCR library was made. The study, taken as a whole, reports: It is possible that accuracy was reduced by the small size of the sample.

The same data also contributed to another study, on T cells in Graves' hyperthyroidism and ophthalmopathy.

This clonotype was obtained from a woman aged 18-29 years with Graves disease. This material consisted of peripheral blood mononuclear cells (PBMCs), taken at new diagnosis, from a patient treated with antithyroid drugs. This chain joins TRBV12-3 or TRBV12-4 and TRBJ1-1; D gene uncertain. The CDR3 DNA is TGTGCCAGCAGTTTAGTCGGGGTTGACACTGAAGCTTTCTTT. It translates to CASSLVGVDTEAFF.